This TCR beta chain was identified in a study of CD8 T cells in Susac syndrome. The germline CDR1 and CDR2 sequences are DFQATT and SNEGSKA (reference sequence). The CDR3 is 14 amino acids. Losses at the gene ends were 5 bases for V and 3 bases for J; bases not matched to a gene: 6. About this clonotype: Its specificity is not known.

RNA, at about 0.45 to 1 ug, was reverse transcribed with random hexamers. An immunoSEQ multiplex PCR generated amplified TCR beta CDR3 products spanning 54 Vbeta and 13 Jbeta. MiXCR, run by TCRdb on the immunoSEQ multiplex PCR reads, gives a single entry per CDR3 protein. This table has 150,000 or so distinct CDR3 sequences, around 93% appearing once. General study points: When the CD4+ T cell repertoires of patients with Susac syndrome were examined, they did not show any clonal expansion.

The Susac syndrome patients fit the recently defined diagnostic criteria for definite or probable disease. Negative isolation was applied to CD8+ and CD4+ T cells, and FACS enrichment was applied to TEMRA cells. The specimen was CD4+ T cells from PBMCs. The TCR originated in a human donor with Susac syndrome. The chain is built from TRBV20-1 and TRBJ2-1; TRBD1 aligns across 8 bases. Here the CDR3 DNA reads TGCAGTGCTCTGACAGGGGTGGACTACAATGAGCAGTTCTTC. This gives the protein CSALTGVDYNEQFF.